This entry lists 18 T cell receptor beta chains sequenced from one sample in a study of radiation and T cells in renal cell carcinoma. The time point is: blood 4 weeks post-SBRT, at nephrectomy. The sample's treatment: 15 Gy SBRT to primary tumor, nephrectomy 4 weeks later. Profiled with immunoSEQ multiplex PCR; TCRdb holds only in-frame clones, not every one. The sample has about 170,000 clones; 88% are singletons. The specimen was blood, collected from a patient whose treatment included radiotherapy and nephrectomy. The receptors were sampled from a woman aged 50 to 60 with renal cell carcinoma.

The genes are TRBV7-2 and TRBJ2-7; possibly TRBD2 for D (6 bases). Per germline, CDR1 SGHTA and CDR2 FQGNSA. This CDR3 spans 15 amino acids. V lost 5 bases and J lost 0, with 14 bases in between. The CDR3 bases are TGTGCCAGCAGCATGACGACTAGTTTCTCCTACGAGCAGTACTTC. Amino acid sequence: CASSMTTSFSYEQYF.

The rearrangement joins TRBV9 to TRBJ1-1; 8 nucleotides match TRBD1. The length of the CDR3 is 13 residues. The junction had 3 bases not matched to a gene; V was cut back by 3 bases and J by 5 bases. Germline values: CDR1 SGDLS, CDR2 YYNGEE. The CDR3 here is CASSGTGTTEAFF. The CDR3 DNA is TGTGCCAGCAGCGGGACAGGGACAACTGAAGCTTTCTTT.

As to this clone: Within the sample, other DNA sequences also encode this same CDR3. The V and J genes are TRBV19 and TRBJ1-3; no reliable D call. Trimming cost V 3 bases and J 3 bases, with 9 bases left between them. The germline CDR1 and CDR2 sequences are LNHDA and SQIVND (reference sequence). The CDR3 is 14 amino acids. In DNA, the CDR3 is TGTGCCAGTAGTATCCGGGGATTTGGAAACACCATATATTTT. It specifies CASSIRGFGNTIYF.

This clone was seen only once. The chain carries TRBV7-9 and TRBJ2-7, with D tentatively TRBD2 (7 bases). This CDR3 comprises 15 residues. Germline CDR1 and CDR2: SEHNR and FQNEAQ (reference sequence). Trimming left V 5 bases short and J 4 bases short, with 18 bases between. The DNA of the CDR3 is TGTGCCAGCAGCCGAGGCGGGGGACAAAATTACGAGCAGTACTTC. It specifies CASSRGGGQNYEQYF.

The genes are TRBV6-1 and TRBJ1-4; 8 positions match TRBD1. Trimming took 6 bases from V and 8 from J; bases not matched to a gene: 8. This CDR3 region has 14 residues. Germline values: CDR1 MNHNS, CDR2 SASEGT. The CDR3 coding sequence is TGTGCCAGCAGCCGGTCCCAGGGGGCCGAAAAACTGTTTTTT. It is translated as CASSRSQGAEKLFF.

This clone was seen a few times. The CDR3 here is CASSPQVGGFVEYEQYF. The CDR3, as DNA: TGTGCCAGCAGCCCACAAGTCGGAGGGTTCGTCGAGTACGAGCAGTACTTC. The genes are TRBV7-6 and TRBJ2-7; the D gene is possibly TRBD2 (6 bases). The germline V gene has CDR1 SGHVS and CDR2 FNYEAQ. V lost 5 bases to trimming and J lost 4 bases, with 24 bases between them. The CDR3 is made up of 17 amino acids.

The chain couples TRBV5-1 to TRBJ1-2; D unresolved. Trimming cost V 0 bases and J 7 bases, with 19 bases left between them. The CDR3 length is 16 residues. Germline V gene sequence: CDR1 SGHRS, CDR2 YFSETQ. CDR3 nucleotide sequence: TGCGCCAGCAGCTTGGGAGCCGGTAATCGGGTGGGTGGCTACACCTTC. This translates into CASSLGAGNRVGGYTF.

The J gene is TRBJ1-1, the V gene TRBV19, with D perhaps TRBD1 (5 bases). Trimming took off 3 bases at V and 0 bases at J, with 14 bases between the two ends. CDR3 length: 16 amino acids. Looked up from germline, CDR1 is LNHDA and CDR2 is SQIVND (reference sequence). This CDR3 is CASSIGAGGMNTEAFF. CDR3 in DNA: TGTGCCAGTAGTATTGGCGCGGGGGGGATGAACACTGAAGCTTTCTTT.

The chain employs TRBV6-1 and TRBJ2-1; TRBD2 matches 11 bases. After removal of 4 bases from V and 0 bases from J, the junction contained 11 bases not matched to a gene. The CDR3 consists of 19 residues. Germline loops: CDR1 MNHNS, CDR2 SASEGT. CDR3 region: CASSALGTSGPSSYNEQFF. The CDR3, as DNA: TGTGCCAGCAGTGCCCTCGGGACTAGCGGCCCTAGCTCCTACAATGAGCAGTTCTTC.

This chain uses TRBV19 with TRBJ1-4; D remains unclear. Germline-derived CDR1 and CDR2 are LNHDA and SQIVND (reference sequence). V was clipped by 7 bases and J by 8 bases, with 23 bases between them. The CDR3 is 16 amino acids. CDR3 in amino acids: CASTSTRRIVGEKLFF. The CDR3 DNA reads as TGTGCCAGTACCTCGACGCGACGGATCGTAGGGGAAAAACTGTTTTTT.

The rearrangement links TRBV18 to TRBJ2-1; 12 bases are a match to TRBD2. V lost 3 bases and J lost 10; bases outside the gene matches: 4. The germline CDR1 and CDR2 sequences are KGHSH and LQKENI. The CDR3 extends over 14 amino acids. The CDR3 loop reads CASSPTGTSGEQFF. CDR3 DNA: TGTGCCAGCTCACCTACCGGGACTAGCGGGGAGCAGTTCTTC.

The chain joins TRBV7-9 to TRBJ2-7; D unclear. The CDR3 covers 14 residues. V was clipped by 1 base and J by 5 bases, with 12 bases between them. CDR1 SEHNR and CDR2 FQNEAQ come from the germline V gene (reference sequence). The CDR3 protein is CASSLVGVSNEQYF. The CDR3 DNA reads TGTGCCAGCAGCTTAGTTGGGGTTTCCAACGAGCAGTACTTC.

The chain has TRBV19 and TRBJ1-2; 8 positions agree with TRBD1. Germline CDR1 is LNHDA and CDR2 is SQIVND (reference sequence). The V segment lost 6 bases and the J segment 2 bases; nucleotides outside the gene matches: 5. The CDR3 consists of 14 residues. The CDR3 DNA follows: TGTGCCAGTAGGTATGGACAGGGCAACTATGGCTACACCTTC. Its translation: CASRYGQGNYGYTF.

The rearrangement uses TRBV19 and TRBJ1-1; 8 bases map to TRBD1. The germline V gene encodes CDR1 LNHDA and CDR2 SQIVND (reference sequence). V was pared by 4 bases and J by 8 bases, with 6 bases of the junction left unmatched. The CDR3 extends over 13 amino acids. The CDR3 bases are TGTGCCAGTAGTACAGTCCAGGGGGCAGAAGCTTTCTTT. Translated, it gives CASSTVQGAEAFF.

The V call is TRBV7-3, the J call TRBJ1-2; D unclear. The CDR3 has 12 amino acids. CDR1 SGHTA and CDR2 FQGTGA come from the germline V gene. V was pared by 5 bases and J by 5 bases, with 9 bases between. The CDR3 DNA sequence: TGTGCCAGCAGCAGAGGGAGTTATGGCTACACCTTC. Its translation is CASSRGSYGYTF.

This sequence joins TRBV7-8 and TRBJ1-2; unclear D gene. CDR1 is SGHVS and CDR2 is FQNEAQ in the germline V gene. Trimming pared 3 bases from V and 8 bases from J, leaving 16 bases between. The CDR3 runs 14 residues. The CDR3: CASSFNRGFEGYTF. In DNA, the CDR3 is TGTGCCAGCAGCTTTAACCGGGGTTTCGAGGGCTACACCTTC.

The V call is TRBV4-3, the J call TRBJ1-3; a weak D match, TRBD1 (6 bases). The CDR3 covers 16 residues. Trimming removed 1 base from V and 2 bases from J, with 12 bases in between. Germline V lookup: CDR1 LGHNA, CDR2 YSLEER. CDR3 DNA sequence: TGCGCCAGCAGCCAAGTAGCAGGGGACGCTGGAAACACCATATATTTT. Protein product: CASSQVAGDAGNTIYF.

This clone was seen once. The chain combines TRBV5-1 with TRBJ2-3; D is perhaps TRBD1 or TRBD2 (6 bases each). This CDR3 is 16 amino acids long. Deletions cut 4 bases from V and 0 bases from J, with 15 bases between. Germline V lookup: CDR1 SGHRS, CDR2 YFSETQ. The CDR3 loop reads CASSLGGSFSTDTQYF. The CDR3, as DNA: TGCGCCAGCAGCCTGGGGGGCTCCTTCAGCACAGATACGCAGTATTTT.